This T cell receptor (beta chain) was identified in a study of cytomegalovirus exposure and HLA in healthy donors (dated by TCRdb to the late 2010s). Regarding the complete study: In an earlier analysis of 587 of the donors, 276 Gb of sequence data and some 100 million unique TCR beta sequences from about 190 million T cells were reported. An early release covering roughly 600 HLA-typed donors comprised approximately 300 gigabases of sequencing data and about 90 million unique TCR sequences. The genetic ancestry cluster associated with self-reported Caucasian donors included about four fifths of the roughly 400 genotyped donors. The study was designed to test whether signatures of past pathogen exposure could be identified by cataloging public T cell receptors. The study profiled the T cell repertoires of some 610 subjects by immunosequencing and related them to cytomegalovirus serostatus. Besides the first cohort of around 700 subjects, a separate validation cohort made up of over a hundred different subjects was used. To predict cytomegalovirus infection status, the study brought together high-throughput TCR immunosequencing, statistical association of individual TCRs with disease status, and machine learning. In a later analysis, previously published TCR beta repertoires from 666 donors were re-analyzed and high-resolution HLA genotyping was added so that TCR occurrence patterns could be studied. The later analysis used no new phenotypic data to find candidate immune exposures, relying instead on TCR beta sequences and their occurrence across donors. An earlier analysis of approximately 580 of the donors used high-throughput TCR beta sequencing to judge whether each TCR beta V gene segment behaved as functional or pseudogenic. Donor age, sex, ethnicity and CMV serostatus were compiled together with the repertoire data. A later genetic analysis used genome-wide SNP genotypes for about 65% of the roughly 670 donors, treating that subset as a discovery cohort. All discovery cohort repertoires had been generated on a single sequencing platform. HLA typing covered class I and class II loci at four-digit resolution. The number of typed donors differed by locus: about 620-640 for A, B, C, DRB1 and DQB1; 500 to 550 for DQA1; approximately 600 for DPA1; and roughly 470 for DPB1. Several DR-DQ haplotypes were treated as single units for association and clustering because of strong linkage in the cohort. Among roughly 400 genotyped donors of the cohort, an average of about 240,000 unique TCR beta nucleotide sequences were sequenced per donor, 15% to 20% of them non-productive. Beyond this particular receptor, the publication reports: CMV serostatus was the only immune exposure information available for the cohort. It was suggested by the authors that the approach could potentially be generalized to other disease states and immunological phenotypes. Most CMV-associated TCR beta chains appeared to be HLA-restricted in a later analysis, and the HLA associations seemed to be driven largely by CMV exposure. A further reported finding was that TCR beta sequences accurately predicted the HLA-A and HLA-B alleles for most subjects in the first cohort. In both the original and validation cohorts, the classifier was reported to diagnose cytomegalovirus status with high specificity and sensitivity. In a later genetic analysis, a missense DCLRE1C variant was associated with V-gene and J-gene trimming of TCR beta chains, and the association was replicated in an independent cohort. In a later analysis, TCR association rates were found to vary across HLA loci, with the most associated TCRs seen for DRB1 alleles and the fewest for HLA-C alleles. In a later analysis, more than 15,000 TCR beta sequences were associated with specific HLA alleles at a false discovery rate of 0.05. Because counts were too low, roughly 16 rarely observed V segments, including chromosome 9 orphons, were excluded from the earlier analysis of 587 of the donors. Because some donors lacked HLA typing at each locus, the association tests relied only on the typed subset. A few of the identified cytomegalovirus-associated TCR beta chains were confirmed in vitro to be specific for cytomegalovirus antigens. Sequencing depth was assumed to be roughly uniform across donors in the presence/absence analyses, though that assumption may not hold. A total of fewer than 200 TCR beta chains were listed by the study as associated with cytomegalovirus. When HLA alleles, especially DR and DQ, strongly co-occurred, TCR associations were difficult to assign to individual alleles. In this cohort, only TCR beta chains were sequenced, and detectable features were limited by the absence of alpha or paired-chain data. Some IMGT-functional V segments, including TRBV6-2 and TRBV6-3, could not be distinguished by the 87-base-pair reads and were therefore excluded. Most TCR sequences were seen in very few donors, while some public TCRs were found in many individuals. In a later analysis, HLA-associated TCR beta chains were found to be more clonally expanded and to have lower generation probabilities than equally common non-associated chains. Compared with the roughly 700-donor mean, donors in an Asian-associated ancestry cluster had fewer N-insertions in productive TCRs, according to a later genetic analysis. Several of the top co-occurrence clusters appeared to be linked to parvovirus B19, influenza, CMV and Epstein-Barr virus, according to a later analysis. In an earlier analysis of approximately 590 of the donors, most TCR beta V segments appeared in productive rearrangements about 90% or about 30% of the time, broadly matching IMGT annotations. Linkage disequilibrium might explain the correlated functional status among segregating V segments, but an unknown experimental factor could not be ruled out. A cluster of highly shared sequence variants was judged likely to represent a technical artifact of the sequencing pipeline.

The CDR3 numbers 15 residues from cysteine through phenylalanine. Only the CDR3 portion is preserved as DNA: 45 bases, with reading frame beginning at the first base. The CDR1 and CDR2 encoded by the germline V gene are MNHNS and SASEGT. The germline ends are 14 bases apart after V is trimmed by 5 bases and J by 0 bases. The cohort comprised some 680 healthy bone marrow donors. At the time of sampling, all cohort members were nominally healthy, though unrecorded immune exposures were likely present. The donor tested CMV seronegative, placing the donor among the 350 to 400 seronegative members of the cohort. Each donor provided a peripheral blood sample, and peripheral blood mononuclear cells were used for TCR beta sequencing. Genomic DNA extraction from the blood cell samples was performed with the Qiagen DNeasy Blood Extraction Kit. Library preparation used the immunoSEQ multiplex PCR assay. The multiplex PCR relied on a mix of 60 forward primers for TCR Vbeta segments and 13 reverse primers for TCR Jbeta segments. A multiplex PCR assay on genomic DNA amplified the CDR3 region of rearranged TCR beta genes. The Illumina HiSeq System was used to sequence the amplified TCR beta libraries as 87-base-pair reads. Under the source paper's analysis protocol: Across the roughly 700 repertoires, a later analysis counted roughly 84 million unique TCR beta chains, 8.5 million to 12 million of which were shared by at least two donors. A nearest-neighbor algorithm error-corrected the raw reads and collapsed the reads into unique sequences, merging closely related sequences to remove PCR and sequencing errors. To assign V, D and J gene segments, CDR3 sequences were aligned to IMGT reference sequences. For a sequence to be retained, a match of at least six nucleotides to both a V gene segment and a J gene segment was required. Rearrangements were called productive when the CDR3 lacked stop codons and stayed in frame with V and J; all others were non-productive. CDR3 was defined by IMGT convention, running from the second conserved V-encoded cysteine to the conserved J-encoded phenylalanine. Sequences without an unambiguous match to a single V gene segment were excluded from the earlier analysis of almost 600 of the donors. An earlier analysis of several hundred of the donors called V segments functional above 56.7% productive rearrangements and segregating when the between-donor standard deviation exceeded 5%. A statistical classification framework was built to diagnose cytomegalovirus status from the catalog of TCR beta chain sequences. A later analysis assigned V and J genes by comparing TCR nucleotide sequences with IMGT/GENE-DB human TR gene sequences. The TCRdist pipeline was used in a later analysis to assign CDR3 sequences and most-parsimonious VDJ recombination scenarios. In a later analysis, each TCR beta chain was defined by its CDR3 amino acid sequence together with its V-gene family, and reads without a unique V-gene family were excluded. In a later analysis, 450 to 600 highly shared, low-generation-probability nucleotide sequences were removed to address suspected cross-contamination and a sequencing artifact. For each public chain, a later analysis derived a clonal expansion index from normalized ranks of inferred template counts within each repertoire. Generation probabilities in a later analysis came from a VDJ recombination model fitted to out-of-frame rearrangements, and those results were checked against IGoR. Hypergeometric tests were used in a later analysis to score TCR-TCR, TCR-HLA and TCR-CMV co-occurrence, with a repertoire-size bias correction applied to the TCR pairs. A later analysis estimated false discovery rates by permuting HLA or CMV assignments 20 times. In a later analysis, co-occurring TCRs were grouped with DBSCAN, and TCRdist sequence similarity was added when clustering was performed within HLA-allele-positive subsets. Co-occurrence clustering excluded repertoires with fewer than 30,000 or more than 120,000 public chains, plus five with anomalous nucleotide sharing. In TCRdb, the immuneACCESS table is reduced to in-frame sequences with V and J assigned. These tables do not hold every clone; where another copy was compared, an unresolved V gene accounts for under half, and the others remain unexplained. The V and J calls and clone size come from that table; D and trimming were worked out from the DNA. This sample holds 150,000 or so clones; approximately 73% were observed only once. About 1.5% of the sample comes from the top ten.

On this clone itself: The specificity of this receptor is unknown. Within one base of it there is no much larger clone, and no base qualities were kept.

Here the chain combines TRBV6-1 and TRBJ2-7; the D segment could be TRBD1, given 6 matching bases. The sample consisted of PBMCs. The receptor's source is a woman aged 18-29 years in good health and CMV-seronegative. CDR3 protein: CASSKGHQISYEQYF. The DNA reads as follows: TGTGCCAGCAGTAAGGGACATCAAATCTCCTACGAGCAGTACTTC.